Below, 3 T cell receptor beta chains from the same sample are listed, as sequenced in a study of T-cell memory formation after mild COVID-19. TCRdb fed the 5' RACE reads into MiXCR, producing one record per CDR3 protein. The sample includes 250,000 to 350,000 distinct CDR3 sequences, around an eighth of them seen just once. Sequencing was done on a sample of PBMCs or a T cell subset sorted from them (not recorded which). Receptors were obtained from a man aged 18 to 29 who had mild COVID-19 (a few samples of this study predate the infection). Cell type and time point are not known.

The J gene is TRBJ1-1, the V gene TRBV21-1; the table's D gene call, TRBD1, was not cross checked with the DNA. TRBV21-1 is classified as a pseudogene. The CDR3 runs 15 residues. CDR3 region: CASTRPDRACTEAFF. In DNA, the CDR3 is TGTGCCAGCACCCGCCCGGACAGGGCGTGCACTGAAGCTTTCTTT.

This clonotype was seen more than once but under ten times. The CDR3 sequence is CSVSDGNQPQHF. The CDR3 region has the DNA TGCAGCGTATCAGACGGCAATCAGCCCCAGCATTTT. This rearrangement joins TRBV29-1 to TRBJ1-5; D gene unclear. CDR1 and CDR2 from the germline V gene are SQVTM and ANQGSEA. V was cut by 6 bases and J by 2 bases, with 8 bases left in between. The CDR3 covers 12 residues.

The chain carries TRBV10-3 and TRBJ2-4; D possibly corresponds to TRBD2 (5 bases). V lost 0 bases and J 4 bases, leaving 10 bases between the germline ends. The germline gives CDR1 ENHRY, CDR2 SYGVKD. This CDR3 is built from 15 residues. The CDR3 protein is CAISESGRGKNIQYF. DNA for the CDR3: TGTGCCATCAGTGAGTCGGGGAGAGGGAAAAACATTCAGTACTTC.